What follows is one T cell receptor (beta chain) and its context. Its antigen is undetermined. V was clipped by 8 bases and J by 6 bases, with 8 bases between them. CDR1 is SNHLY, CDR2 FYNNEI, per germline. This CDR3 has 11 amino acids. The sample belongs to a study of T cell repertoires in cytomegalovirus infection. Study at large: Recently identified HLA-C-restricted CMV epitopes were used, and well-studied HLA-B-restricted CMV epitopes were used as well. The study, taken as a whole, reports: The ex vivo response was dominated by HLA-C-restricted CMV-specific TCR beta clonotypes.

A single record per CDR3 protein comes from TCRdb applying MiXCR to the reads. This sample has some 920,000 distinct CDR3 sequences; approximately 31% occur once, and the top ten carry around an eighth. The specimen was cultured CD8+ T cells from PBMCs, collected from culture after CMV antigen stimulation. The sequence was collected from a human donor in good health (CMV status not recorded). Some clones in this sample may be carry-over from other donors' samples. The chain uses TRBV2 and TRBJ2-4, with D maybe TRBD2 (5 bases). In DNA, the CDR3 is TGTGCCAGCCTCGGAGGAAACATTCAGTACTTC. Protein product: CASLGGNIQYF.